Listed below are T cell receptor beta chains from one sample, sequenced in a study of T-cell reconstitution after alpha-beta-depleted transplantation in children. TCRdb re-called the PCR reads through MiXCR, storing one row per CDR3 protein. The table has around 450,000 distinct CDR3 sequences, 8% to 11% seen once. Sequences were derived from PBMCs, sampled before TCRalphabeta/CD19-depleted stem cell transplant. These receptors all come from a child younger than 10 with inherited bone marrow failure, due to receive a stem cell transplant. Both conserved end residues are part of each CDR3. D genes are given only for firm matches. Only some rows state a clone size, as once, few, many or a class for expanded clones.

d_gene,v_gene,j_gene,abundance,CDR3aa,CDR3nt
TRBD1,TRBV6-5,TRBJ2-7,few,CASSYLRDRGSYEQYF,TGTGCCAGCAGTTACCTCCGGGACAGGGGTTCCTACGAGCAGTACTTC
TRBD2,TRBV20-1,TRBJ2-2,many,CSARDQAGGDTGELFF,TGCAGTGCTAGAGATCAAGCGGGGGGGGACACCGGGGAGCTGTTTTTT
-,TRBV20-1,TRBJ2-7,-,CSATGSVWGEQYF,TGCAGTGCCACCGGGTCTGTGTGGGGAGAGCAGTACTTC
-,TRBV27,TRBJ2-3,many,CASSGETRRRADTQYF,TGTGCCAGCAGTGGGGAGACTAGAAGGAGGGCAGATACGCAGTATTTT
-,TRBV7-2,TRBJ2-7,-,CASRSQGYEQYF,TGTGCCAGCAGGTCACAGGGTTACGAGCAGTACTTC
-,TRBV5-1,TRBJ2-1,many,CASSSIPLRGLQANEQFF,TGCGCCAGCAGCTCGATTCCCCTAAGAGGGTTGCAGGCCAATGAGCAGTTCTTC
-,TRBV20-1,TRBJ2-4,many,CSANDGGNIQYF,TGCAGTGCTAACGACGGGGGAAACATTCAGTACTTC
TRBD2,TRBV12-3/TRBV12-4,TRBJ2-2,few,CASSVGLAGLPRGELFF,TGTGCCAGCAGTGTCGGCCTAGCGGGACTTCCACGAGGGGAGCTGTTTTTT
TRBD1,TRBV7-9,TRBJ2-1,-,CASQGGTGDNEQFF,TGTGCCAGCCAAGGAGGGACAGGGGACAATGAGCAGTTCTTC
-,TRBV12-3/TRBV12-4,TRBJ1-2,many,CASSLRLNYGYTF,TGTGCCAGCAGTTTGAGGCTCAACTATGGCTACACCTTC
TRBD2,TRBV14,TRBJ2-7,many,CASSAGTNSYEQYF,TGTGCCAGCAGCGCCGGGACTAACTCCTACGAGCAGTACTTC
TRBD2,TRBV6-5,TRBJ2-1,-,CASSPLAGIPYNEQFF,TGTGCCAGCAGTCCCTTAGCGGGAATCCCCTACAATGAGCAGTTCTTC
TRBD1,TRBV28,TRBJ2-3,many,CASTPDRGGGNTDTQYF,TGTGCCAGCACCCCGGACAGGGGTGGGGGCAACACAGATACGCAGTATTTT
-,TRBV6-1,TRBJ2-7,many,CASSERAFVFEQYF,TGTGCCAGCAGTGAGCGTGCGTTTGTCTTCGAGCAGTACTTC
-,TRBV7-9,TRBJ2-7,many,CAEVPLKLSYEQYF,TGTGCCGAGGTTCCCCTGAAGCTCTCCTACGAGCAGTACTTC
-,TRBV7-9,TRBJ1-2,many,CASSPEEIYGYTF,TGTGCCAGCAGCCCCGAGGAAATCTATGGCTACACCTTC
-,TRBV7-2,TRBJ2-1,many,CASSLVGGGRNEQFF,TGTGCCAGCAGCTTAGTTGGGGGAGGAAGGAATGAGCAGTTCTTC
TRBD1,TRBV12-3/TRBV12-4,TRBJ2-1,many,CASSSYPGDRSYNEQFF,TGTGCCAGCAGCTCATATCCGGGGGACAGGTCCTACAATGAGCAGTTCTTC
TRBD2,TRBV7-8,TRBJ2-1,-,CASSLGWGLDYAAYNEQFF,TGTGCCAGCAGCTTAGGTTGGGGACTAGATTATGCAGCGTACAATGAGCAGTTCTTC
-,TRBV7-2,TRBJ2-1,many,CASSDLGSYNEQFF,TGTGCCAGCAGCGATCTAGGTTCCTACAATGAGCAGTTCTTC
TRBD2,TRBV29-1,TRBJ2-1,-,CSVESGLAETGEQFF,TGCAGCGTTGAGTCGGGACTAGCGGAAACGGGGGAGCAGTTCTTC
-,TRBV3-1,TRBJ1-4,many,CASSQDLRGEKLFF,TGTGCCAGCAGCCAAGATCTAAGGGGTGAAAAACTGTTTTTT
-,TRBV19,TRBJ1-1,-,CASSIRQVDTEAFF,TGTGCCAGTAGTATCCGACAGGTGGACACTGAAGCTTTCTTT
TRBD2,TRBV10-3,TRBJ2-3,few,CAIRESAGEADTQYF,TGTGCCATCAGGGAATCAGCGGGAGAGGCAGATACGCAGTATTTT
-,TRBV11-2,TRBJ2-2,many,CASSFGIGSGNTGELFF,TGTGCCAGCAGTTTCGGGATCGGTAGCGGTAACACCGGGGAGCTGTTTTTT
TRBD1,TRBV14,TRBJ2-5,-,CASSLQPGQPKETQYF,TGTGCCAGCAGCCTTCAACCGGGACAGCCCAAAGAGACCCAGTACTTC
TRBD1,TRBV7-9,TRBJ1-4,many,CASSLGTGATNEKLFF,TGTGCCAGCAGCTTAGGGACAGGTGCAACTAATGAAAAACTGTTTTTT
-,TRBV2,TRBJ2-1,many,CASSLRDDNEQFF,TGTGCCAGCAGTCTGCGGGACGACAATGAGCAGTTCTTC
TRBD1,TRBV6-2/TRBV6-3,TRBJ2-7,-,CASSDRGPSYEQYF,TGTGCCAGCTCCGACAGGGGACCCTCCTACGAGCAGTACTTC
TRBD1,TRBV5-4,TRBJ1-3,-,CASSFPPGTGFRSGNTIYF,TGTGCCAGCAGCTTCCCTCCCGGGACAGGGTTCCGCTCTGGAAACACCATATATTTT
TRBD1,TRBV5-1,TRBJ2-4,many,CASSLGQGSLAKNIQYF,TGCGCCAGCAGTCTGGGACAGGGCAGCCTAGCCAAAAACATTCAGTACTTC
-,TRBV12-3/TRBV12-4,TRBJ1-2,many,CASSPLGHIYGYTF,TGTGCCAGCAGTCCACTGGGACACATCTATGGCTACACCTTC
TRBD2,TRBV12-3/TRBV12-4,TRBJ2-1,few,CALTPTSGIYNEQFF,TGTGCTCTCACTCCCACTAGCGGGATATACAATGAGCAGTTCTTC
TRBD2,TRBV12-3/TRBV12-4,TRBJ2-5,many,CASSRKRETTQYF,TGTGCCAGCAGCCGGAAGCGGGAAACAACCCAGTACTTC
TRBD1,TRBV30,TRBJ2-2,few,CAWKNRGTGELFF,TGTGCCTGGAAGAACAGGGGAACCGGGGAGCTGTTTTTT
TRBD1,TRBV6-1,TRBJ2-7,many,CASSEGGRQGGEQYF,TGTGCCAGCAGTGAAGGCGGGAGACAGGGGGGGGAGCAGTACTTC
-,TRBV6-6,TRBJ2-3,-,CASSYFDTDTQYF,TGTGCCAGCAGTTATTTCGACACAGATACGCAGTATTTT
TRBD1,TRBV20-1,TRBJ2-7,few,CSALDRDRGNEQYF,TGCAGTGCTTTAGACCGGGACAGGGGTAACGAGCAGTACTTC
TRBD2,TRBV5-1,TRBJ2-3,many,CASSLGSGARPDTQYF,TGCGCCAGCAGTCTCGGCAGCGGGGCAAGACCAGATACGCAGTATTTT
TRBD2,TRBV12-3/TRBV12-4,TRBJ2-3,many,CASSLGLAGEASTDTQYF,TGTGCCAGCAGTTTAGGGCTAGCGGGAGAGGCTAGCACAGATACGCAGTATTTT
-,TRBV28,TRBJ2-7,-,CASSLSRPSYEQYF,TGTGCCAGCAGTTTATCCAGGCCCTCCTACGAGCAGTACTTC
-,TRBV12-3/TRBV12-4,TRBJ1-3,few,CASSLGTFSGNTIYF,TGTGCCAGCAGTTTAGGTACTTTCTCTGGAAACACCATATATTTT
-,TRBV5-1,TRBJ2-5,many,CASSLAVARQETQYF,TGCGCCAGCAGCTTGGCGGTAGCCAGACAAGAGACCCAGTACTTC
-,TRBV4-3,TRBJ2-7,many,CASSQDSGSYEQYF,TGCGCCAGCAGCCAAGATTCAGGGTCCTACGAGCAGTACTTC
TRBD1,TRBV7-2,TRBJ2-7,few,CASSLGVGQGEGEQYF,TGTGCCAGCAGCTTAGGGGTGGGGCAGGGGGAAGGCGAGCAGTACTTC
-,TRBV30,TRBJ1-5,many,CAWSIASNQPQHF,TGTGCCTGGAGTATAGCCAGCAATCAGCCCCAGCATTTT
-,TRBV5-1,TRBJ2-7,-,CASRILGTYEQYF,TGCGCCAGCAGAATTCTGGGAACCTACGAGCAGTACTTC
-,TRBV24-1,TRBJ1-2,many,CATSQAEGGNYGYTF,TGTGCCACCAGTCAGGCAGAAGGCGGGAACTATGGCTACACCTTC
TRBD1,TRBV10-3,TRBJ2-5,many,CAISETGGETQYF,TGTGCCATCAGTGAGACAGGGGGCGAGACCCAGTACTTC
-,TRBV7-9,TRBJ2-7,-,CASSLGRSFYEQYF,TGTGCCAGCAGCTTAGGACGCAGCTTCTACGAGCAGTACTTC
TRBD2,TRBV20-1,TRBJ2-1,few,CSAFPRDYLWNEQFF,TGCAGTGCGTTCCCCCGGGACTACCTTTGGAATGAGCAGTTCTTC
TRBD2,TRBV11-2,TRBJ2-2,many,CASSLPGLAPHRGTGELFF,TGTGCCAGCAGCCTCCCCGGACTAGCGCCTCACCGGGGCACCGGGGAGCTGTTTTTT
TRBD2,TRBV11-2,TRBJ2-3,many,CASSLDSGRAGVTQYF,TGTGCCAGCAGCTTAGATAGCGGGAGGGCCGGGGTTACGCAGTATTTT
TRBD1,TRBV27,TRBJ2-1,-,CASSSGGLYEQFF,TGTGCCAGCAGTTCAGGGGGCTTATATGAGCAGTTCTTC
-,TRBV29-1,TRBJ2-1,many,CSVAPRVNNEQFF,TGCAGCGTTGCCCCCAGGGTTAACAATGAGCAGTTCTTC